These 10 T cell receptor beta chains originate from one sample sequenced in a study of shared clonotypes between healthy human individuals (dated by TCRdb to 2019 to 2021). Library preparation used the immunoSEQ multiplex PCR assay. TCRdb re-hosts the immuneACCESS table, in-frame sequences only. Its copies lack some clones; in the studies checked, an unresolved V gene accounts for under half of them, and the cause for the rest is not known. For this sample the table gives millions of clones, of which around 95% were detected only once. The ten largest clones capture about 0.13% of the sample. Specimen: naive CD4+ T cells sorted from blood. Read against the paper, the sample's cell subset or site label means: CD45RA+ positively selected. These receptors came from a man aged 18 to 30 in good health.

On this clone: The sample holds other DNA sequences that translate to the same CDR3. This chain joins TRBV28 and TRBJ1-6; 7 positions match TRBD1. CDR3 length equals 15 residues. In germline, CDR1 is MDHEN, CDR2 SYDVKM. The J segment lost 7 bases and the V segment lost 2 bases, leaving 5 bases of the junction unmatched. The CDR3 sequence: CASSLGDRDNSPLHF. The DNA of the CDR3 is TGTGCCAGCAGTTTAGGCGACAGGGACAATTCACCCCTCCACTTT.

The J gene is TRBJ2-7, the V gene TRBV9; possibly TRBD2 for D (5 bases). The CDR3 extends over 16 amino acids. V lost 1 base to trimming and J lost 3 bases, with 17 bases between them. Germline CDR1 reads SGDLS; CDR2 reads YYNGEE. CDR3 in amino acids: CASSVWERALHYEQYF. The CDR3, as DNA: TGTGCCAGCAGCGTATGGGAGAGGGCACTTCACTACGAGCAGTACTTC.

The chain recombines TRBV5-4 with TRBJ2-7, with a possible D match to TRBD2 (6 bases). The CDR3 is made up of 13 amino acids. V shed 4 bases and J shed 1 base, with 9 bases lying between them. CDR1 and CDR2 (germline): SGHNT, YYREEE (reference sequence). CDR3 DNA: TGTGCCAGCAGCCAAGGGACTTCCTACGAGCAGTACTTC. Its protein product is CASSQGTSYEQYF.

This sequence joins TRBV2 and TRBJ2-5; 10 bases line up with TRBD1. CDR3 length equals 14 residues. The J segment lost 5 bases and the V segment lost 6 bases, leaving 6 bases of the junction unmatched. Germline loops: CDR1 SNHLY, CDR2 FYNNEI. The CDR3 bases are TGTGCCAGCAGCCAGGACAGGGGGGAGGAGACCCAGTACTTC. The encoded protein is CASSQDRGEETQYF.

This chain joins TRBV28 and TRBJ2-2; 8 bases line up with TRBD1. The CDR3 is 14 residues long. Germline V gene lookup returns CDR1 MDHEN and CDR2 SYDVKM. Trimming took 7 bases from V and 8 from J; bases not matched to a gene: 9. The CDR3 DNA follows: TGTGCCAGCACCCCGACAGGGGCTTCGGGGGAGCTGTTTTTT. Translation gives CASTPTGASGELFF.

The chain carries TRBV11-3 and TRBJ2-5; 7 bases are a match to TRBD2. J lost 4 bases, V lost 5 bases, and 7 bases had no gene match. This CDR3 comprises 14 residues. The germline CDR1 and CDR2 sequences are SGHNT and YENEEA. CDR3 loop: CASSLGGVGETQYF. DNA for the CDR3: TGTGCCAGCAGCCTGGGAGGGGTAGGAGAGACCCAGTACTTC.

The chain uses TRBV19 and TRBJ1-1, with D unclear. This CDR3 contains 12 residues. Germline V gene lookup returns CDR1 LNHDA and CDR2 SQIVND (reference sequence). The ends were cut back, 5 bases at V and 5 bases at J, with 9 bases in the middle. CDR3 coding DNA: TGTGCCAGTAGTTACCGGGAGACTGAAGCTTTCTTT. Its protein product is CASSYRETEAFF.

The J gene is TRBJ2-7, the V gene TRBV30; 9 bases line up with TRBD1. The CDR3 sequence is 16 residues long. V dropped 3 bases and J dropped 5; count of bases not matched to a gene: 14. Germline loops: CDR1 GTSNPN, CDR2 SVGIG (reference sequence). The CDR3 spells CAWRKARWDRANEQYF. The CDR3 DNA reads as TGTGCCTGGAGGAAGGCGCGATGGGACAGGGCTAACGAGCAGTACTTC. Together with reference TRBV30 and TRBJ2-7, the CDR3 gives the full variable domain: SQTIHQWPATLVQPVGSPLSLECTVEGTSNPNLYWYRQAAGRGLQLLFYSVGIGQISSEVPQNLSASRPQDRQFILSSKKLLLSDSGFYLCAWRKARWDRANEQYFGPGTRLTVT.

V is TRBV28 and J is TRBJ1-4; D is unclear. The CDR3 has 15 amino acids. Germline V gives CDR1 MDHEN, CDR2 SYDVKM. V lost 3 bases, J lost 0 bases, and 8 bases lay in between. CDR3: CASSFNLATNEKLFF. The CDR3 coding sequence is TGTGCCAGCAGTTTTAATCTGGCAACTAATGAAAAACTGTTTTTT. Based on the CDR3 plus reference TRBV28 and TRBJ1-4, the full variable domain is DVKVTQSSRYLVKRTGEKVFLECVQDMDHENMFWYRQDPGLGLRLIYFSYDVKMKEKGDIPEGYSVSREKKERFSLILESASTNQTSMYLCASSFNLATNEKLFFGSGTQLSVL.

The chain is built from TRBV6-4 and TRBJ1-6; perhaps TRBD1 as D (5 bases). Trimming pared 6 bases from V and 4 bases from J, leaving 10 bases between. The CDR3 is 14 amino acids. Germline V gene lookup returns CDR1 MRHNA and CDR2 SNTAGT. The CDR3 sequence is CASSPDSYNSPLHF. The CDR3 DNA sequence: TGTGCCAGCAGCCCTGACAGTTATAATTCACCCCTCCACTTT.